These T cell receptor beta chains were read from a single sample in a study of shared clonotypes between healthy human individuals. This table comes from immunoSEQ multiplex PCR, and its TCRdb copy is limited to in-frame clones, with some not included. The sample shows about 490,000 clones, 75% to 85% of them seen only once. The source material was PBMCs. These TCRs come from a woman aged 40 to 49 in good health. Some clones in this sample may be carry-over from other donors' samples. The CDR3 runs from the conserved cysteine through the conserved F or W. The D gene is left open where the match is weak. A row's size may be missing; if present it is once, few, many or a size class.

V	J	size	D	DNA	CDR3
TRBV7-9	TRBJ1-5	NA	TRBD1	TGTGCCAGCAGCCCGGGACAGGGTGGGAGTCAGCCCCAGCATTTT	CASSPGQGGSQPQHF
TRBV5-1	TRBJ2-1	NA	NA	TGCGCCAGCAGCTTGGCATTTGGGGATGAGCAGTTCTTC	CASSLAFGDEQFF
TRBV30	TRBJ2-2	NA	NA	TGTGCCTGGAGGGAAGGAGGGTTCGACACCGGGGAGCTGTTTTTT	CAWREGGFDTGELFF
TRBV28	TRBJ2-7	NA	NA	TGTGCCAGCAGTTTAGGCTGGATCGGCGGGGAAGAGCAGTACTTC	CASSLGWIGGEEQYF
TRBV29-1	TRBJ2-3	NA	TRBD2	TGCAGCGTTGAGGGGACTAGCGAGAGCACAGATACGCAGTATTTT	CSVEGTSESTDTQYF
TRBV6-6	TRBJ1-1	NA	NA	TGTGCCAGCAGTTACCATAACGGGCCCGTGGGCACTGAAGCTTTCTTT	CASSYHNGPVGTEAFF
TRBV5-1	TRBJ2-1	NA	TRBD2	TGCGCCAGCAGCTTAGGACTAGCGGACTGGGGTGAGCAGTTCTTC	CASSLGLADWGEQFF
TRBV27	TRBJ2-7	once	NA	TGTGCCAGCAGTTTATCAGGGGGGAACTACGAGCAGTACTTC	CASSLSGGNYEQYF
TRBV10-3	TRBJ1-4	NA	TRBD1	TGTGCCATCAGGGCCGACAGGGTGAATGAAAAACTGTTTTTT	CAIRADRVNEKLFF
TRBV27	TRBJ2-3	NA	TRBD1	TGTGCCAGCAGTGAGGGACAGGGGGGTTTTGATACGCAGTATTTT	CASSEGQGGFDTQYF
TRBV6-1	TRBJ1-1	NA	NA	TGTGCCAGCAGTGGGCTAGGGGCTGGCACTGAAGCTTTCTTT	CASSGLGAGTEAFF
TRBV30	TRBJ1-1	NA	NA	TGTGCCTGGAGTGTAGATCTGGGAAGCACTGAAGCTTTCTTT	CAWSVDLGSTEAFF
TRBV5-1	TRBJ2-1	NA	TRBD1	TGCGCCAGCAGCCCAGACAGGGCGCCCTACAATGAGCAGTTCTTC	CASSPDRAPYNEQFF
TRBV15	TRBJ2-5	NA	NA	TGTGCCACCAGCCAGCACGGGTACCAAGAGACCCAGTACTTC	CATSQHGYQETQYF
TRBV6-1	TRBJ2-3	NA	TRBD2	TGTGCCAGCAGTGAAGGGACTAGCGCCACAGATACGCAGTATTTT	CASSEGTSATDTQYF
TRBV7-2	TRBJ2-5	NA	TRBD1	TGTGCCAGCAGCCCGACAGGGGGCTGGGAGACCCAGTACTTC	CASSPTGGWETQYF
TRBV11-2	TRBJ2-2	NA	NA	TGTGCCAGCTCGAGGGCTAGCGAGGTCGGGGAGCTGTTTTTT	CASSRASEVGELFF